This T cell receptor (beta chain) is drawn from a study of blood T cells in healthy people across ages. The CDR3 extends over 14 amino acids. Deletions cut 3 bases from V and 1 base from J, with 10 bases between. PCR was performed a second time for about 7 to 12 cycles using a sample-barcoded 5' primer and a J-beta primer mix. TCRdb processed the 5' RACE reads anew with MiXCR; each CDR3 protein has one entry. The top ten hold 3.5% to 4% of the sample, which has 600,000 to 800,000 distinct CDR3 sequences, 21% seen once. This TCR derives from a man aged 65 to 85 in good health. This chain joins TRBV12-3 or TRBV12-4 and TRBJ2-7; perhaps TRBD2 as D (5 bases). What was sequenced was blood. The CDR3: CASSLDLRSYEQYF. The CDR3 DNA follows: TGTGCCAGCAGTTTGGACTTACGGTCCTACGAGCAGTACTTC.